This is a list of T cell receptor beta chains from one sample in a study of blood T cell repertoires in COVID-19. The table came from immunoSEQ multiplex PCR; TCRdb's copy has only in-frame clones and leaves some out. The table lists roughly 200,000 clones, about 82% of them singletons. The sequenced material came from PBMCs or T cells enriched from blood (not recorded which). The receptors were gathered from a middle-aged man with acute COVID-19. Each CDR3 is given with its conserved first and last residue. Fields, in order: CDR3 length, V gene, clone size, D gene, J gene, CDR3 DNA, CDR3 protein. A D gene is named only where the DNA matches it firmly. Rows may omit the clone size; those that give it use once, few, many or a size class.

>15|TRBV5-1|once|TRBD1|TRBJ1-6
TGCGCCAGCAGCTTGGGGCAGGGGGCGAATTCACCCCTCCACTTT
CASSLGQGANSPLHF
>16|TRBV19|NA|TRBD2|TRBJ2-5
TGTGCCAGTAGTATTCAGCTAGCGGGAGGAGGAGAGACCCAGTACTTC
CASSIQLAGGGETQYF
>16|TRBV11-2|NA|TRBD2|TRBJ2-7
TGTGCCAGCAGCTTAGGCGGCGGCGCGGGAGTATACGAGCAGTACTTC
CASSLGGGAGVYEQYF
>17|TRBV28|few|NA|TRBJ1-5
TGTGCCAGCTGCCTCCCCGGGACAACCTATAGCAATCAGCCCCAGCATTTT
CASCLPGTTYSNQPQHF
>15|TRBV11-1|NA|TRBD2|TRBJ2-1
TGTGCCAGCAGCAAAGGGACTAGCGGGATGGATGAGCAGTTCTTC
CASSKGTSGMDEQFF
>16|TRBV5-6|NA|TRBD1|TRBJ1-2
TGTGCCAGCAGCTGGGGGACAGAGGGGATTTCCGGAGGCTACACCTTC
CASSWGTEGISGGYTF
>12|TRBV30|NA|NA|TRBJ1-2
TGTGCCTGGAGTGGAGGGCGCTATGGCTACACCTTC
CAWSGGRYGYTF
>12|TRBV6-5|NA|TRBD1|TRBJ1-2
TGTGCCAGCAACAGGGACAGGGACGGCTACACCTTC
CASNRDRDGYTF
>13|TRBV4-2|NA|NA|TRBJ2-5
TGTGCCAGCAGCCAAGACGCAGAAGAGACCCAGTACTTC
CASSQDAEETQYF
>16|TRBV5-1|NA|TRBD2|TRBJ2-7
TGCGCCAGCCACTTACTAGCGGGAGGGGAAACCTACGAGCAGTACTTC
CASHLLAGGETYEQYF
>14|TRBV28|NA|NA|TRBJ2-5
TGTGCCAGCATCACGGCCGGGGTCCAAGAGACCCAGTACTTC
CASITAGVQETQYF
>17|TRBV4-3|NA|NA|TRBJ2-1
TGCGCCAGCAGCCAAGATGCAAGGTCAGGGTGGAACCATGAGCAGTTCTTC
CASSQDARSGWNHEQFF
>15|TRBV9|NA|NA|TRBJ2-1
TGTGCCAGCAGCGTAGGTAGCGGCTCCTACAATGAGCAGTTCTTC
CASSVGSGSYNEQFF
>15|TRBV10-3|NA|TRBD2|TRBJ2-1
TGTGCCATCCGGGGCGGGAGAGGGACCTACAATGAGCAGTTCTTC
CAIRGGRGTYNEQFF
>15|TRBV6-5|NA|TRBD1|TRBJ1-4
TGTGCCAGCAGTTACTCGGGACAGGGGCTTGGAAAACTGTTTTTT
CASSYSGQGLGKLFF